This T cell receptor (beta chain) was observed in a study of blood T cell repertoires in COVID-19. In the study overall: Some COVID-19 samples were acute and others convalescent; all came from the United States, Italy and Spain.

Germline V gives CDR1 MNHNS, CDR2 SASEGT. With 2 bases clipped from V and 4 bases from J, the junction kept 6 bases outside the gene matches. This CDR3 is 16 amino acids long. Original analysis: It was from reference gene primer amplification that nucleated cell counts were estimated. Repertoires were generated with immunoSEQ multiplex PCR, while TCRdb's copy carries only in-frame clones and drops some. V and J calls and clone size follow that table, whereas D and trimming were derived from the DNA. This table has a few hundred thousand clones, roughly 88% appearing once. This receptor was obtained from a human donor in a cohort sampled during active COVID-19. This chain links TRBV6-1 with TRBJ2-1, with TRBD1 identical over 9 bases. Sequencing input: peripheral blood. DNA of the CDR3: TGTGCCAGCAGTGAATACTGGGACAGGGTATACAATGAGCAGTTCTTC. This encodes CASSEYWDRVYNEQFF.